The sequence of this TCR beta chain was determined in a study of shared clonotypes between healthy human individuals. Regarding this clone: Its specificity is not known.

CD45RO-negative CD8 cells positively selected for CCR7 made up the naive population, which excluded terminally differentiated effector memory CD45RA+ cells. Healthy HIV-negative adults without recent acute infections or vaccinations served as donors. Study findings and constraints: Clonotypes that were shared across a few donors made up around 5.5% of naive CD4 clonotypes.

Looked up from germline, CDR1 is MNHNY and CDR2 is SVGAGI (reference sequence). V dropped 2 bases and J dropped 9 bases, with 13 bases sitting between them. The CDR3 contains 14 residues. Libraries were prepared by immunoSEQ multiplex PCR; TCRdb keeps only in-frame clonotypes and omits some of them. The sample shows some 2 million clones, over 85% of them seen only once. The clonotype comes from a man aged 18 to 30 in good health. Material for sequencing was naive CD8+ T cells sorted from blood. The chain links TRBV6-6 to TRBJ2-2, with D possibly being TRBD1 or TRBD2 (5 bases each). DNA of the CDR3: TGTGCCAGCAGTTACGGGGACGGGAAACGGGAGCTGTTTTTT. Residues: CASSYGDGKRELFF.